Listed below are T cell receptor beta chains from one sample, sequenced in a study of cytomegalovirus exposure and HLA in healthy donors. Profiled with immunoSEQ multiplex PCR; TCRdb holds only in-frame clones, not every one. The sample has about 200,000 clones; less than 85% are singletons. Sequences were obtained from PBMCs. These receptors were taken from a girl aged 5 to 17 in good health and CMV-seropositive. The CDR3 runs from the conserved cysteine through the conserved F or W. Fields, in order: J gene, V gene, CDR3 protein.

J gene: TRBJ1-1
V gene: TRBV6-5
CDR3 protein: CASSYRGVMDTEAFF

J gene: TRBJ2-2
V gene: TRBV6-6
CDR3 protein: CAILSDPGNTGELFF

J gene: TRBJ1-2
V gene: TRBV7-9
CDR3 protein: CASSLAVRDKDGYTF

J gene: TRBJ1-1
V gene: TRBV7-8
CDR3 protein: CASSLRDRGTNTEAFF

J gene: TRBJ1-2
V gene: TRBV2
CDR3 protein: CASSRTGAGYGYTF

J gene: TRBJ1-5
V gene: TRBV6-6
CDR3 protein: CASSYSWEGQPQHF

J gene: TRBJ2-6
V gene: TRBV4-3
CDR3 protein: CASSQETGGTGANVLTF

J gene: TRBJ1-6
V gene: TRBV19
CDR3 protein: CASSSGGSPLHF

J gene: TRBJ2-7
V gene: TRBV7-9
CDR3 protein: CASSSGQEYYEQYF

J gene: TRBJ2-7
V gene: TRBV29-1
CDR3 protein: CSVDHPTGGGYEQYF

J gene: TRBJ2-3
V gene: TRBV4-1
CDR3 protein: CASSQTGLPADTQYF

J gene: TRBJ2-3
V gene: TRBV5-6
CDR3 protein: CASTLLTSTDTQYF

J gene: TRBJ2-7
V gene: TRBV19
CDR3 protein: CASKDRADSYEQYF

J gene: TRBJ1-1
V gene: TRBV13
CDR3 protein: CASRASPRTEAFF

J gene: TRBJ1-2
V gene: TRBV6-6
CDR3 protein: CASRPPGGDYGYTF